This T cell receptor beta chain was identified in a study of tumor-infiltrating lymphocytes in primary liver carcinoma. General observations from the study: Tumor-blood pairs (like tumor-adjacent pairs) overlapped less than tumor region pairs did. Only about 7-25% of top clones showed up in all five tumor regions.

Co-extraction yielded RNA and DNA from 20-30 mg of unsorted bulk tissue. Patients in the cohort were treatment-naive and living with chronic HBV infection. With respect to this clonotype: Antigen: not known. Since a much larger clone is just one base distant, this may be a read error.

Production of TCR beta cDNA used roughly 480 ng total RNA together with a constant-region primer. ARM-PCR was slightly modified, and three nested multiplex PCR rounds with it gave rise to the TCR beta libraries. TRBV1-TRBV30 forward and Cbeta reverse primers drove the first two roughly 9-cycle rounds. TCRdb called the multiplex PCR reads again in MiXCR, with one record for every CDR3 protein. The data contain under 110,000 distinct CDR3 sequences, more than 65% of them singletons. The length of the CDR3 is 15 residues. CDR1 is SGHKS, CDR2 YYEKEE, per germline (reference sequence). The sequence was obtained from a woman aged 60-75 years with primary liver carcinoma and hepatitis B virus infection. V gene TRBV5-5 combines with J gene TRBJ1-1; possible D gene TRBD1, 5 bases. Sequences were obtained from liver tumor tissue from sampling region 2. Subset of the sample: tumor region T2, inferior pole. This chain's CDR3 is CASSGGGAGNTEALF. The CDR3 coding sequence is TGTGCCAGCAGCGGGGGAGGAGCCGGTAACACTGAAGCTCTCTTT.